The 5 T cell receptor beta chains in this list originate from one sample, sequenced in a study of identical twins. Each CDR3 protein is one row after TCRdb ran MiXCR on the 5' RACE reads. The table includes 500,000 to 600,000 distinct CDR3 sequences, 20% to 25% detected once. These sequences were also reported in another study, on T cells expressing NK-cell markers.

Sequenced material: CD4+ T cells sorted from blood. Source of these receptors: a woman younger than 30 in good health.

V usage is TRBV20-1 and J usage is TRBJ2-7, with D uncertain. The CDR3 is 12 residues long. Trimming took off 2 bases at V and 0 bases at J, with 5 bases between the two ends. CDR1 is DFQATT, CDR2 SNEGSKA, per germline (reference sequence). For the CDR3, the DNA is TGCAGTGCTAGACACAGCTCCTACGAGCAGTACTTC. Its translation is CSARHSSYEQYF.

In regard to this clonotype: A much larger clonotype is one base distant, so this may be a read error. The rearrangement links TRBV19 to TRBJ2-5; maybe TRBD2 (5 bases). Trimming took off 10 bases at V and 3 bases at J, with 6 bases between the two ends. The germline gives CDR1 LNHDA, CDR2 SQIVND (reference sequence). This CDR3 is built from 10 residues. CDR3 amino acids: CATGEETQYF. The CDR3 nucleotides read TGTGCCACCGGGGAAGAGACCCAGTACTTC.

In this sample, this clonotype turned up a few times. The genes are TRBV4-3 and TRBJ2-7; D gene ambiguous. This CDR3 contains 15 residues. Germline V CDR1 and CDR2: LGHNA, YSLEER. Trimming cost V 0 bases and J 3 bases, with 12 bases left between them. CDR3 residues: CASSQEFIGYYEQYF. CDR3 bases: TGCGCCAGCAGCCAAGAATTCATAGGCTACTACGAGCAGTACTTC.

The table lists this clonotype with a few counts. The chain has TRBV12-3 or TRBV12-4 and TRBJ1-2; D not resolved. Trimming pared 2 bases from V and 4 bases from J, leaving 8 bases between. CDR3 length: 13 amino acids. The CDR3 sequence: CASSLNIGYGYTF. DNA of the CDR3: TGTGCCAGCAGTTTAAACATCGGCTATGGCTACACCTTC.

The rearrangement uses TRBV5-1 and TRBJ2-1; a possible D gene is TRBD1 (6 bases). The CDR3 has 16 amino acids. The germline V and J ends were trimmed by 1 base and 3 bases, with 14 bases remaining between them. Germline loops: CDR1 SGHRS, CDR2 YFSETQ. As DNA, the CDR3 is TGCGCCAGCAGCTTGTTCGCAGGGGCGGGCTACAATGAGCAGTTCTTC. Translating gives CASSLFAGAGYNEQFF.